One and the same sample provided the 17 T cell receptor beta chains below, sequenced in a study of blood T cell repertoires in COVID-19. Assay: immunoSEQ multiplex PCR; the TCRdb copy retains only in-frame clones and omits some. Of about 150,000 clones detected, 80% to 90% appear once; the ten largest clones hold roughly 13%. The sequencing sample was made of peripheral blood. These receptors all stem from a man in his late teens or twenties with COVID-19, enrolled during active disease.

This clone was found once. The rearrangement joins TRBV4-3 to TRBJ2-1, with D possibly TRBD1 on 6 matching bases. The germline V gene has CDR1 LGHNA and CDR2 YSLEER. Deletions cut 1 base from V and 1 base from J, with 8 bases between. The CDR3 is made up of 15 amino acids. The CDR3 DNA is TGCGCCAGCAGCCAAGGGACAGAGTCCTACAATGAGCAGTTCTTC. The encoded protein is CASSQGTESYNEQFF.

As DNA, the CDR3 is TGTGCCAGCAGCTTAGGCGGGTCGGGGACTAGTGAGCAGTTCTTC. This encodes CASSLGGSGTSEQFF. V usage is TRBV11-3 and J usage is TRBJ2-1, with 8 bases aligning to TRBD2. The CDR3 totals 15 residues. CDR1 SGHNT and CDR2 YENEEA come from the germline V gene. V dropped 1 base and J dropped 9; count of bases not matched to a gene: 8.

The chain uses TRBV5-1 and TRBJ2-5; 9 nucleotides line up with TRBD1. This CDR3 is 15 amino acids long. Germline loops: CDR1 SGHRS, CDR2 YFSETQ. Germline trimming cut 4 bases from V and 0 bases from J; bases unmatched to any gene: 4. The CDR3 spells CASSPDRGYQETQYF. The CDR3 nucleotides read TGCGCCAGCAGCCCCGACAGGGGGTACCAAGAGACCCAGTACTTC.

V is TRBV13 and J is TRBJ2-1, with D maybe TRBD1 (6 bases). The CDR3 spans 14 residues. Germline V CDR1 and CDR2: PRHDT, FYEKMQ (reference sequence). Deletions cut 5 bases from V and 3 bases from J, with 11 bases between. The CDR3 DNA follows: TGTGCCAGCAGCAGCCCGGGACACTACAATGAGCAGTTCTTC. Translating gives CASSSPGHYNEQFF. Supplemented by reference TRBV13 and TRBJ2-1, the full variable domain reads AAGVIQSPRHLIKEKRETATLKCYPIPRHDTVYWYQQGPGQDPQFLISFYEKMQSDKGSIPDRFSAQQFSDYHSELNMSSLELGDSALYFCASSSPGHYNEQFFGPGTRLTVL.

The rearrangement uses TRBV28 and TRBJ1-5; D is perhaps TRBD1 (6 bases). Trimming took off 2 bases at V and 1 base at J, with 9 bases between the two ends. CDR1 and CDR2 (germline): MDHEN, SYDVKM. The CDR3 runs to 15 residues. The CDR3 reads CASSLAGQSNQPQHF. As DNA, the CDR3 is TGTGCCAGCAGTTTAGCAGGACAGAGCAATCAGCCCCAGCATTTT.

The genes are TRBV4-3 and TRBJ2-7; the D is unclear. V was cut by 3 bases and J by 4 bases, with 10 bases left in between. This CDR3 contains 13 residues. Per germline, CDR1 LGHNA and CDR2 YSLEER. The CDR3 is CASSQSRQYEQYF. Here the CDR3 DNA reads TGCGCCAGCAGCCAGAGCAGGCAATACGAGCAGTACTTC.

V and J are TRBV4-3 and TRBJ2-1; 9 bases align to TRBD2. Germline trimming cut 4 bases from V and 6 bases from J; bases unmatched to any gene: 7. The CDR3 is 15 amino acids. The germline gives CDR1 LGHNA, CDR2 YSLEER. CDR3 protein: CASSRGTSLSNEQFF. In nucleotides, the CDR3 is TGCGCCAGCAGCCGTGGGACTAGCTTATCCAATGAGCAGTTCTTC.

This chain joins TRBV28 and TRBJ1-1; TRBD1 agrees at 8 bases. After removal of 6 bases from V and 6 bases from J, the junction contained 9 bases not matched to a gene. Per germline, CDR1 MDHEN and CDR2 SYDVKM. The CDR3 spans 14 residues. The CDR3 bases are TGTGCCAGCAGCCAGGGGGCCGGGGCCGCTGAAGCTTTCTTT. Translation gives CASSQGAGAAEAFF.

The rearrangement links TRBV11-3 to TRBJ2-5, with 10 bases fitting TRBD2. This CDR3 region has 17 residues. Trimming removed 5 bases from V and 5 bases from J; junction bases left unmatched: 14. The germline gives CDR1 SGHNT, CDR2 YENEEA. The CDR3 DNA follows: TGTGCCAGCAGCAGAGGGGGGCTAGCGGGAGTCGGTGAGACCCAGTACTTC. Translation: CASSRGGLAGVGETQYF. Combining the CDR3 with reference TRBV11-3 and TRBJ2-5 gives the whole variable domain EAGVVQSPRYKIIEKKQPVAFWCNPISGHNTLYWYLQNLGQGPELLIRYENEEAVDDSQLPKDRFSAERLKGVDSTLKIQPAELGDSAVYLCASSRGGLAGVGETQYFGPGTRLLVL.

This rearrangement joins TRBV6-1 to TRBJ1-2, with TRBD1 identical over 9 bases. The trim removed 1 base at V and 3 bases at J, leaving 3 bases unmatched. Germline V gene lookup returns CDR1 MNHNS and CDR2 SASEGT. CDR3 length: 15 residues. CDR3 loop: CASSEENRGHYGYTF. The CDR3 coding sequence is TGTGCCAGCAGTGAAGAGAACAGGGGGCACTATGGCTACACCTTC.

The rearrangement links TRBV5-1 to TRBJ2-5; 10 positions agree with TRBD1. Germline V lookup: CDR1 SGHRS, CDR2 YFSETQ. The CDR3 extends over 14 amino acids. V lost 3 bases, J lost 2 bases, and 1 base stayed unmatched. CDR3 in DNA: TGCGCCAGCAGCTCGGACAGGGGGCAAGAGACCCAGTACTTC. Its protein is CASSSDRGQETQYF.

The chain joins TRBV7-2 to TRBJ1-5; D is possibly TRBD1 (5 bases). The CDR3 is 16 amino acids. The ends were cut back, 2 bases at V and 4 bases at J, with 15 bases in the middle. The germline V gene encodes CDR1 SGHTA and CDR2 FQGNSA. CDR3 DNA sequence: TGTGCCAGCAGCTTATCGGGTAAGGGGTATAATCAGCCCCAGCATTTT. Translation: CASSLSGKGYNQPQHF.

The chain combines TRBV7-2 with TRBJ2-1, with TRBD2 matching over 10 bases. Germline V lookup: CDR1 SGHTA, CDR2 FQGNSA. This CDR3 has 15 residues. J gave up 7 bases and V 2 bases, and 5 bases lay outside the gene matches. CDR3 DNA: TGTGCCAGCAGCTTAACAGCGGGAGGGCCGAATGAGCAGTTCTTC. Encoded protein: CASSLTAGGPNEQFF.

V gene TRBV28 combines with J gene TRBJ1-5, with D perhaps matching TRBD1 (5 bases). The CDR3 has 14 residues. Trimming took 6 bases from V and 6 from J, leaving 15 bases between them. Germline assignment: CDR1 MDHEN and CDR2 SYDVKM. In DNA, the CDR3 is TGTGCCAGCAGCCGATGGACACCTGGTCAGCCCCAGCATTTT. Encoded protein: CASSRWTPGQPQHF.

The rearrangement joins TRBV5-5 to TRBJ1-3; TRBD1 matches 12 bases. CDR1 and CDR2 from the germline V gene are SGHKS and YYEKEE (reference sequence). Trimming took 4 bases from V and 0 from J; bases not matched to a gene: 8. CDR3 length equals 18 residues. CDR3 amino acids: CASSTGQGARHSGNTIYF. The CDR3 DNA is TGTGCCAGCAGCACGGGACAGGGGGCCCGACACTCTGGAAACACCATATATTTT. Full variable domain (rest looked up from reference TRBV5-5 and TRBJ1-3): DAGVTQSPTHLIKTRGQQVTLRCSPISGHKSVSWYQQVLGQGPQFIFQYYEKEERGRGNFPDRFSARQFPNYSSELNVNALLLGDSALYLCASSTGQGARHSGNTIYFGEGSWLTVV.

As regards this clone: The junction departs from the called germline gene at one end, perhaps through a read error. The genes are TRBV30 and TRBJ1-4; D is unresolved. CDR1 and CDR2 (germline): GTSNPN, SVGIG (reference sequence). This CDR3 spans 14 amino acids. CDR3 sequence: CAWSVEWSDGKLLF. CDR3 DNA sequence: TGTGCCTGGAGTGTAGAGTGGTCTGACGGGAAACTGCTTTTT.

The rearrangement links TRBV5-4 to TRBJ1-2; D unresolved. CDR3 length equals 15 residues. The germline V and J ends were trimmed by 0 bases and 0 bases, with 9 bases remaining between them. Germline V gene sequence: CDR1 SGHNT, CDR2 YYREEE (reference sequence). CDR3 in DNA: TGTGCCAGCAGCTTGGCCTCCGGGGCTAACTATGGCTACACCTTC. This encodes CASSLASGANYGYTF. The full variable domain, in which reference TRBV5-4 and TRBJ1-2 provide the parts outside the CDR3, is ETGVTQSPTHLIKTRGQQVTLRCSSQSGHNTVSWYQQALGQGPQFIFQYYREEENGRGNFPPRFSGLQFPNYSSELNVNALELDDSALYLCASSLASGANYGYTFGSGTRLTVV.